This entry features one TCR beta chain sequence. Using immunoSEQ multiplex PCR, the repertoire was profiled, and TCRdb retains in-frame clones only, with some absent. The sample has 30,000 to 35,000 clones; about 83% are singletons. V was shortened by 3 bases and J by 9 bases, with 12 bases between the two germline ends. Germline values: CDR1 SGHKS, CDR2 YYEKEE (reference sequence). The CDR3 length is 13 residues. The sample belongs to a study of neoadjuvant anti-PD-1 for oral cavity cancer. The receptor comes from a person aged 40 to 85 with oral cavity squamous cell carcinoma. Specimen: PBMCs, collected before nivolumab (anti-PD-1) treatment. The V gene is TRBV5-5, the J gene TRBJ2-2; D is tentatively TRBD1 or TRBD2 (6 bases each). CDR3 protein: CASSSEGVRELFF. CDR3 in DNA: TGTGCCAGCAGCTCGGAGGGGGTACGGGAGCTGTTTTTT.